Following are 15 T cell receptor beta chains from one sample sequenced in a study of blood T cell repertoires in COVID-19. Using immunoSEQ multiplex PCR, the repertoire was profiled, and TCRdb retains in-frame clones only, with some absent. The sample carries 200,000 to 300,000 clones, 91% recorded once. The sample comprised peripheral blood. The receptors come from a person aged 18 to 35 with COVID-19, enrolled during active disease.

This rearrangement joins TRBV6-5 to TRBJ2-7, with TRBD2 matching over 8 bases. The CDR3 length is 15 residues. The germline V gene has CDR1 MNHEY and CDR2 SVGAGI. V shed 0 bases and J 2 bases; nucleotides not matched to a gene: 3. CDR3 amino acids: CASSYSISGTYEQYF. The CDR3 coding sequence is TGTGCCAGCAGTTACTCGATTAGCGGGACCTACGAGCAGTACTTC.

V usage is TRBV9 and J usage is TRBJ1-3; maybe TRBD1 (6 bases). From germline, CDR1 is SGDLS and CDR2 YYNGEE. The CDR3 covers 16 residues. V was cut by 7 bases and J by 0 bases, with 17 bases left in between. Here the CDR3 DNA reads TGTGCCAGCGGGAGAGAGGGGACACCCTCTGGAAACACCATATATTTT. It codes for CASGREGTPSGNTIYF.

The chain joins TRBV7-9 to TRBJ2-6; a possible D gene is TRBD2 (5 bases). Germline V lookup: CDR1 SEHNR, CDR2 FQNEAQ (reference sequence). This CDR3 has 18 residues. V dropped 1 base and J dropped 0 bases, with 13 bases sitting between them. CDR3 region: CASSLGESGSSGANVLTF. CDR3 nucleotides: TGTGCCAGCAGCTTAGGGGAGAGCGGATCCTCTGGGGCCAACGTCCTGACTTTC.

This clone was recorded only once. V gene TRBV2 combines with J gene TRBJ2-3; maybe TRBD2 (7 bases). V lost 0 bases and J 4 bases, leaving 14 bases between the germline ends. Germline V gene sequence: CDR1 SNHLY, CDR2 FYNNEI. This CDR3 region has 16 residues. CDR3 sequence: CASSEALAGAADTQYF. The CDR3 DNA follows: TGTGCCAGCAGTGAAGCGCTTGCGGGGGCGGCAGATACGCAGTATTTT.

This clone was observed once. V and J are TRBV5-4 and TRBJ1-4, with D possibly matching TRBD1 (5 bases). This CDR3 is built from 16 residues. V lost 1 base to trimming and J lost 7 bases, with 17 bases between them. Germline assignment: CDR1 SGHNT and CDR2 YYREEE (reference sequence). The CDR3 DNA reads as TGTGCCAGCAGCTTGCTTCAGGGTGTAGGTGGTGAAAAACTGTTTTTT. Amino acid sequence: CASSLLQGVGGEKLFF.

This sequence joins TRBV7-9 and TRBJ1-3; D gene uncertain. In germline, CDR1 is SEHNR, CDR2 FQNEAQ (reference sequence). The length of the CDR3 is 12 residues. V was clipped by 5 bases and J by 7 bases, with 9 bases between them. The CDR3 bases are TGTGCCAGCAGCCCCGTTTCCAACACCATATATTTT. Residues: CASSPVSNTIYF.

A few counts support this clone. The chain joins TRBV25-1 to TRBJ2-7, with a weak D call TRBD1 (6 bases). Germline loops: CDR1 MGHDK, CDR2 SYGVNS. V shed 4 bases and J shed 0 bases, with 13 bases lying between them. CDR3 size: 15 residues. The CDR3 sequence is CASSATGPHSYEQYF. Here the CDR3 DNA reads TGTGCCAGCAGTGCGACAGGTCCTCACTCCTACGAGCAGTACTTC.

The rearrangement joins TRBV9 to TRBJ1-1; a weak D match, TRBD1 (5 bases). Trimming stripped 0 bases from V and 7 bases from J, with 10 bases between. Germline V gene sequence: CDR1 SGDLS, CDR2 YYNGEE. The CDR3 consists of 13 residues. As DNA, the CDR3 is TGTGCCAGCAGCGTAGCCGGGGGTGGTGAAGCTTTCTTT. Encoded protein: CASSVAGGGEAFF.

The rearrangement uses TRBV5-4 and TRBJ2-3, with 7 bases lining up with TRBD2. J was trimmed by 1 base and V by 4 bases; bases with no gene match: 9. The length of the CDR3 is 16 residues. In germline, CDR1 is SGHNT, CDR2 YYREEE (reference sequence). The CDR3 here is CASSPQTSSGTDTQYF. The CDR3 DNA follows: TGTGCCAGCAGCCCTCAGACTAGCTCCGGCACAGATACGCAGTATTTT.

The genes are TRBV24-1 and TRBJ2-3; D may be TRBD2 (5 bases). V was pared by 5 bases and J by 3 bases, with 14 bases between. The CDR3 spans 15 residues. Germline loops: CDR1 KGHDR, CDR2 SFDVKD. The CDR3 DNA reads TGTGCCACCAGTGTGAGTAGCGACATTACAGATACGCAGTATTTT. This sequence encodes CATSVSSDITDTQYF.

The chain couples TRBV3-1 (or the pseudogene TRBV3-2) to TRBJ2-3, with TRBD2 identical over 15 bases. The germline gives CDR1 LGHDT, CDR2 YNNKEL (reference sequence). With 1 base clipped from V and 2 bases from J, the junction kept 7 bases outside the gene matches. The CDR3 sequence is 19 residues long. This CDR3 reads CASSQASGLAGGFTDTQYF. CDR3 DNA sequence: TGTGCCAGCAGCCAAGCCTCGGGACTAGCGGGAGGATTCACAGATACGCAGTATTTT.

V usage is TRBV7-9 and J usage is TRBJ2-3, with D perhaps matching TRBD2 (6 bases). The CDR3 runs 11 residues. Trimming left V 4 bases short and J 10 bases short, with 9 bases between. Germline V gene lookup returns CDR1 SEHNR and CDR2 FQNEAQ (reference sequence). This CDR3 is CASSSSVAQYF. CDR3 bases: TGTGCCAGCAGCTCTAGCGTAGCGCAGTATTTT.

The table lists this clone with a few counts. The V and J genes are TRBV5-4 and TRBJ1-2; 7 nucleotides line up with TRBD1. The trim removed 3 bases at V and 5 bases at J, leaving 7 bases unmatched. The germline V gene has CDR1 SGHNT and CDR2 YYREEE (reference sequence). This CDR3 spans 14 amino acids. This chain's CDR3 is CASSSRGFGYGYTF. The CDR3 DNA follows: TGTGCCAGCAGCTCCAGGGGGTTCGGGTATGGCTACACCTTC.

J is TRBJ1-5 and V is TRBV25-1; D uncertain. This CDR3 is 12 amino acids long. The V gene lost 3 bases and the J gene lost 4 bases, with 4 bases spanning the gap. Germline V CDR1 and CDR2: MGHDK, SYGVNS. CDR3 region: CASSDSNQPQHF. The DNA for the CDR3 is TGTGCCAGCAGTGATTCTAATCAGCCCCAGCATTTT.

In this sample, this clone turned up once. This sample includes further DNA sequences coding for the same CDR3. V is TRBV28 and J is TRBJ2-2, with D possibly TRBD2 on 5 matching bases. The ends were cut back, 3 bases at V and 5 bases at J, with 7 bases in the middle. CDR1 and CDR2 from the germline V gene are MDHEN and SYDVKM. The CDR3 is 13 amino acids. In DNA form, the CDR3 reads TGTGCCAGCAGTTTGGGCGGGACCGGGGAGCTGTTTTTT. It is translated as CASSLGGTGELFF.